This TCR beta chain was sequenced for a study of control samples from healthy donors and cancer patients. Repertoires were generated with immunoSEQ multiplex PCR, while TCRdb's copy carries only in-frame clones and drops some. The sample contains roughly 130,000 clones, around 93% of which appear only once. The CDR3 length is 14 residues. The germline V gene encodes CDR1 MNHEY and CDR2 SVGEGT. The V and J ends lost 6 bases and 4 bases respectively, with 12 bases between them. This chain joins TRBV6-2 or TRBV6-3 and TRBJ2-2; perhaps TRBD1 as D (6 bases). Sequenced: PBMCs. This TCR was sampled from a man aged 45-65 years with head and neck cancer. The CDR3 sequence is CASSKTGTTGELFF. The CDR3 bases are TGTGCCAGCAGCAAGACAGGAACCACCGGGGAGCTGTTTTTT.